Listed here is a single T cell receptor beta chain. Here immunoSEQ multiplex PCR was the method, and the copy in TCRdb shows in-frame clones only, minus some. The sample has roughly 120,000 clones; roughly nine tenths are singletons. The data were obtained in a study of blood T cell repertoires in COVID-19. In germline, CDR1 is MNHEY, CDR2 SVGEGT. V was clipped by 5 bases and J by 2 bases; unmatched bases: 12. The CDR3 is 17 residues long. The sequence came from a man aged 50-60 years with COVID-19, enrolled during active disease. The chain is built from TRBV6-2 or TRBV6-3 and TRBJ2-5; TRBD2 matches 9 bases. The sample was peripheral blood. The CDR3, as DNA: TGTGCCAGCAGTCACGATCTAGCGGGGAGCATACAAGAGACCCAGTACTTC. Translation gives CASSHDLAGSIQETQYF.